The present T cell receptor (beta chain) was sequenced within a study of OX40 agonist ivuxolimab in advanced cancers. Study overall: Ivuxolimab, an antibody that agonizes OX40 (CD134), was administered to the patients.

Assay: immunoSEQ multiplex PCR; the TCRdb copy retains only in-frame clones and omits some. The sample yields approximately 75,000 clones, 78% seen once. The CDR3 is 13 amino acids. The V gene's germline CDR1 is LNHDA and CDR2 SQIVND (reference sequence). V lost 3 bases to trimming and J lost 7 bases, with 10 bases between them. Overall study results and limits: More expanded clones were seen, on average, in CD8+ T cells than in CD4+. Expanded peripheral T cell antigen specificity was not determined.

This clone was counted once. Antigen specificity is unknown. The source material was CD4+ or CD8+ T cells sorted from blood, sampled in a trial of the OX40 agonist ivuxolimab. This receptor was obtained from an adult with an advanced solid tumor such as melanoma, head and neck, liver or kidney cancer. J is TRBJ1-5 and V is TRBV19; no definite D call. The CDR3 bases are TGTGCCAGTAGTATGAGCGTGGACCAGCCCCAGCATTTT. It translates to CASSMSVDQPQHF.